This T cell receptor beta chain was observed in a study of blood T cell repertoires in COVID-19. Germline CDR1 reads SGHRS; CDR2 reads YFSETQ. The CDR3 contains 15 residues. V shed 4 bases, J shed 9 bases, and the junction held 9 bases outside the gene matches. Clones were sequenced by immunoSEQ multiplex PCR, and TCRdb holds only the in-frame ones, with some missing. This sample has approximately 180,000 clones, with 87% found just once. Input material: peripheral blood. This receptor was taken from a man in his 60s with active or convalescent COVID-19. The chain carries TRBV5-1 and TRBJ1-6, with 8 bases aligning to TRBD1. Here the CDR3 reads CASSRTQGATSPLHF. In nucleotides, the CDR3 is TGCGCCAGCAGCCGGACGCAGGGGGCTACTTCACCCCTCCACTTT.